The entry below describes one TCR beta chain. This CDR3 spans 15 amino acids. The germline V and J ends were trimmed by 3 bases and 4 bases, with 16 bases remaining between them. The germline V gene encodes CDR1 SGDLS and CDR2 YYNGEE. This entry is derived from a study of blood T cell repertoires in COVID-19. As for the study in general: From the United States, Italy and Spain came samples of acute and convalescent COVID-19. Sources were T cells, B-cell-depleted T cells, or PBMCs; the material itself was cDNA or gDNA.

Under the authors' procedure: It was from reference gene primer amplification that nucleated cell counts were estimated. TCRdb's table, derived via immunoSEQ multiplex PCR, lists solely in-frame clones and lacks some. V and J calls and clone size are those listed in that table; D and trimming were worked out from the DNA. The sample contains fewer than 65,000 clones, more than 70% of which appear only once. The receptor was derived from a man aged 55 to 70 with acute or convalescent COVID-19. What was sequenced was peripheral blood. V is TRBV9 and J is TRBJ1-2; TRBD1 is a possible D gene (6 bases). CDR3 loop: CASSGLQGPSYGYTF. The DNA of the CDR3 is TGTGCCAGCAGCGGGTTACAGGGTCCCTCCTATGGCTACACCTTC. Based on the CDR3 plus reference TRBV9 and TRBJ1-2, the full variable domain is DSGVTQTPKHLITATGQRVTLRCSPRSGDLSVYWYQQSLDQGLQFLIQYYNGEERAKGNILERFSAQQFPDLHSELNLSSLELGDSALYFCASSGLQGPSYGYTFGSGTRLTVV.